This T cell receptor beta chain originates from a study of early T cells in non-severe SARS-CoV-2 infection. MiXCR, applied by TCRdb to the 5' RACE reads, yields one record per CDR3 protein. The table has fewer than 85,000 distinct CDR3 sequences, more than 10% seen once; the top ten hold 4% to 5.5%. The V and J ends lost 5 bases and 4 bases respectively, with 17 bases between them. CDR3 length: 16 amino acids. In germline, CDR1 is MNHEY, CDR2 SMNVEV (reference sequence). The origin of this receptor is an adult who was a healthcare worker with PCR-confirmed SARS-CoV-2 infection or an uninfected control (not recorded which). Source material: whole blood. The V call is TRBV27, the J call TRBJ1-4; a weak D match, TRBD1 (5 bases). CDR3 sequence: CASSGRDPIDNEKLFF. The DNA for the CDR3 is TGTGCCAGCAGTGGCCGGGACCCGATAGATAATGAAAAACTGTTTTTT.